The entry below describes one TCR beta chain. Its antigen is currently unknown. The PCR ran on 60 Vbeta and 13 Jbeta primers. Sequencing was performed with immunoSEQ multiplex PCR; in TCRdb, only in-frame clones are kept and a portion is missing. The sample lists under 140,000 clones; around 85% were seen once. This entry is derived from a study of cytomegalovirus exposure and HLA in healthy donors. The study, taken as a whole, reports: Fewer than 20,000 TCR beta sequences were associated with HLA alleles at 0.05 false discovery rate in a later analysis.

CDR1 is SEHNR, CDR2 FQNEAQ, per germline (reference sequence). The CDR3 has 13 residues. V was clipped by 4 bases and J by 2 bases, with 8 bases between them. This sequence joins TRBV7-9 and TRBJ1-1, with D possibly matching TRBD1 (5 bases). Sequencing was done on a sample of PBMCs. This clonotype originated in a man aged 25-40 years in good health and CMV-seropositive. The CDR3 sequence: CASSYDSNTEAFF. As DNA, the CDR3 is TGTGCCAGCAGCTACGACAGTAACACTGAAGCTTTCTTT.